Listed below are T cell receptor beta chains from one sample, sequenced in a study of shared clonotypes between healthy human individuals. Method: immunoSEQ multiplex PCR; TCRdb's copy keeps in-frame clones and lacks some. In the table there are about 2.2 million clones, roughly 95% of which are singletons. Material for sequencing was naive CD8+ T cells from PBMCs. The receptors shown here come from a man aged 18-30 years in good health. Some clones in this sample may be carry-over from other donors' samples. Each CDR3 is given with its conserved first and last residue. The D gene is left open where the match is weak. Clone size is shown for a subset of rows, as once, few, many or a class of expanded clone.

NA,TRBV7-3,TRBJ2-2,TRBD2,CASSLTVIFPGLAGANTGELFF,TGTGCCAGCAGCTTAACGGTGATTTTCCCGGGACTAGCGGGAGCGAACACCGGGGAGCTGTTTTTT
NA,TRBV5-1,TRBJ1-1,NA,CASRFGFSAGSTEAFF,TGCGCCAGCAGATTCGGATTCTCAGCAGGGAGCACTGAAGCTTTCTTT
NA,TRBV15,TRBJ2-1,NA,CATSPEGLEQFF,TGTGCCACCAGCCCAGAGGGTCTCGAGCAGTTCTTC
NA,TRBV5-6,TRBJ2-1,NA,CASSHGRPNEQFF,TGTGCCAGCAGCCATGGGAGGCCCAATGAGCAGTTCTTC
NA,TRBV5-1,TRBJ1-2,TRBD1,CASSLEGRGHGYTF,TGCGCCAGCAGCTTAGAGGGCAGGGGGCATGGCTACACCTTC
NA,TRBV21-1,TRBJ2-7,NA,CASSPVSLYEQYF,TGTGCCAGCAGCCCTGTTAGTCTCTACGAGCAGTACTTC
once,TRBV27,TRBJ2-7,NA,CASSPSGFPYEQYF,TGTGCCAGCAGCCCGTCGGGGTTCCCCTACGAGCAGTACTTC
NA,TRBV27,TRBJ2-1,NA,CASSLLLGLPYNEQFF,TGTGCCAGCAGTTTATTATTGGGTCTACCCTACAATGAGCAGTTCTTC
NA,TRBV19,TRBJ1-5,NA,CASSILGLQNQPQHF,TGTGCCAGTAGTATATTGGGACTGCAGAATCAGCCCCAGCATTTT
NA,TRBV19,TRBJ2-3,TRBD1,CASLEGTGGADTQYF,TGTGCCAGTCTAGAAGGGACAGGGGGTGCAGATACGCAGTATTTT
NA,TRBV7-9,TRBJ2-5,NA,CASSLPERGRETQYF,TGTGCCAGCAGCTTGCCAGAAAGGGGACGAGAGACCCAGTACTTC
NA,TRBV27,TRBJ2-7,TRBD2,CASSPVSGGFAEQYF,TGTGCCAGCAGCCCCGTTAGCGGGGGGTTCGCCGAGCAGTACTTC
once,TRBV7-9,TRBJ2-7,NA,CASSKATRERYEQYF,TGTGCCAGCAGCAAAGCAACCCGGGAACGCTACGAGCAGTACTTC
NA,TRBV19,TRBJ1-1,TRBD1,CASSTNRGLAFF,TGTGCCAGTAGTACAAACAGGGGGTTGGCTTTCTTT
NA,TRBV6-1,TRBJ2-5,NA,CASSDLLVETQYF,TGTGCCAGCAGTGATCTTCTTGTGGAGACCCAGTACTTC
NA,TRBV7-8,TRBJ1-1,NA,CASTSRPFNTEAFF,TGTGCCAGCACCTCGAGACCCTTTAACACTGAAGCTTTCTTT
NA,TRBV4-1,TRBJ1-6,TRBD1,CASSQRQGAFENSPLHF,TGCGCCAGCAGCCAACGACAGGGGGCTTTCGAAAATTCACCCCTCCACTTT